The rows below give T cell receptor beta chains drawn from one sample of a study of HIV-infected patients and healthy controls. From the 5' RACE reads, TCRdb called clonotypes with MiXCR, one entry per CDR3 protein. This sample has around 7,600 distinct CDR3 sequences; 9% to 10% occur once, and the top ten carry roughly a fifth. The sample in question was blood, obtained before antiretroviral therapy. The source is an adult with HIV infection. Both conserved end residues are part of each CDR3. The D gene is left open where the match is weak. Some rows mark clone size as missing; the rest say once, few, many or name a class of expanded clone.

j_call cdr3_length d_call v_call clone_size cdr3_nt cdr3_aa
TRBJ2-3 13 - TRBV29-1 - TGCAGCGTTGACTCCACTAGCACAGATACGCAGTATTTT CSVDSTSTDTQYF
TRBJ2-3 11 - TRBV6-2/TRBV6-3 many TGTGCCAGCAGGCTTACAGATACGCAGTATTTT CASRLTDTQYF
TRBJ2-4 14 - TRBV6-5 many TGTGCCAGCAGCAGCCGGGGTACCAAAAACATTCAGTACTTC CASSSRGTKNIQYF
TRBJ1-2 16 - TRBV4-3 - TGCGCCAGCAGCCAAGGACTGTACAGGGCTACGAGAGGCTACACCTTC CASSQGLYRATRGYTF
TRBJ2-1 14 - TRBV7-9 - TGTGCCAGCAGCTTAACCCCCTTGGGCAATGAGCAGTTCTTC CASSLTPLGNEQFF
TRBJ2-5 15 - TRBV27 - TGTGCCAGCGGCCGGTTCTTGGGGTACCAAGAGACCCAGTACTTC CASGRFLGYQETQYF
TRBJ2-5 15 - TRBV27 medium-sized TGTGCCAGCAGTTGGAACAGGGGAGGGGGAGAGACCCAGTACTTC CASSWNRGGGETQYF
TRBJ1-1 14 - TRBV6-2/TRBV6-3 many TGTGCCAGCAGTCAACAAATAGGGGTCACTGAAGCTTTCTTT CASSQQIGVTEAFF
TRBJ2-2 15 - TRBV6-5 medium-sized TGTGCCAGCAGTTACTCGAATGGGGTCACCGGGGAGCTGTTTTTT CASSYSNGVTGELFF
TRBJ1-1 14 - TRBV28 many TGTGCCAGCGAAGCCCGGGGGCGCGGCACTGAAGCTTTCTTT CASEARGRGTEAFF
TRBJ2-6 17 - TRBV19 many TGTGCCAGTAGTTTAATGGCGGGTTCAGTTGGGGCCAACGTCCTGACTTTC CASSLMAGSVGANVLTF
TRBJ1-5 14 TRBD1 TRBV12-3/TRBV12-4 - TGTGCCAGCGAGGGGACAGGGAGCAATCAGCCCCAGCATTTT CASEGTGSNQPQHF
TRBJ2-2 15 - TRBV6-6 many TGTGCCAGCAGTTATCTGGGGCCAAACACCGGGGAGCTGTTTTTT CASSYLGPNTGELFF
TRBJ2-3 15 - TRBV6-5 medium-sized TGTGCCAGCAGTTCGGGGAGCTCTAGCACAGATACGCAGTATTTT CASSSGSSSTDTQYF
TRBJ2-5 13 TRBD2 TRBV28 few TGTGCCAGCAGTTTGGGCGGGGGAGAGACCCAGTACTTC CASSLGGGETQYF
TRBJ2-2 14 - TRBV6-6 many TGTGCCAGCAGTTATCTGGCAAACACCGGGGAGCTGTTTTTT CASSYLANTGELFF
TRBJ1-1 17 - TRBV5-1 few TGCGCCAGCAGCGGGGCGGCGCGAGGGCGAAGGAACACTGAAGCTTTCTTT CASSGAARGRRNTEAFF
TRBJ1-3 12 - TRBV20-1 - TGCAGTGCTAGAGATGAGGGAAACACCATATATTTT CSARDEGNTIYF
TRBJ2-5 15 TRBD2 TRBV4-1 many TGCGCCAGCCTCCGACTAGCGGGGGTTCAAGAGACCCAGTACTTC CASLRLAGVQETQYF
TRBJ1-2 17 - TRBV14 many TGTGCCAGCAGCCAAGTGGGGCGCGGGTTAAGGGACTATGGCTACACCTTC CASSQVGRGLRDYGYTF
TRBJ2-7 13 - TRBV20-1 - TGCAGTGCTAGAGATGAACGGATCTACGAGCAGTACTTC CSARDERIYEQYF
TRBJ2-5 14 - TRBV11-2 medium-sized TGTGCCAGCAGCCTACAGGGAGTCCAAGAGACCCAGTACTTC CASSLQGVQETQYF
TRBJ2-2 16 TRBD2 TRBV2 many TGTGCCAGCAGTGTCCCACTAGCGGGGAACACCGGGGAGCTGTTTTTT CASSVPLAGNTGELFF
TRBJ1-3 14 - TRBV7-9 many TGTGCCAGCAGCTTAGCCGACTCTGGAAACACCATATATTTT CASSLADSGNTIYF
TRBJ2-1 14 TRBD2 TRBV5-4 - TGTGCCAGCAGCTTTTGGCGGGGGGGCAATGAGCAGTTCTTC CASSFWRGGNEQFF
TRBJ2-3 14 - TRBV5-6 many TGTGCCAGCAGCCGTGGCGGCCGTACAGATACGCAGTATTTT CASSRGGRTDTQYF
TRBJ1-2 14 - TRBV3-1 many TGTGCCAGCAGCCAGAACACCGCTAACTATGGCTACACCTTC CASSQNTANYGYTF
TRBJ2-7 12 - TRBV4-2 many TGTGCCAGCAGCTCTGACAGAGACGAGCAGTACTTC CASSSDRDEQYF
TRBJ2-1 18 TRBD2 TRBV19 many TGTGCCAGTAGTATGGAACTAGCGGGAATGAGCTCCTACAATGAGCAGTTCTTC CASSMELAGMSSYNEQFF
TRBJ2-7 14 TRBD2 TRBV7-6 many TGTGCCAGCAGATCTAGCGGGAGCTCCTACGAGCAGTACTTC CASRSSGSSYEQYF
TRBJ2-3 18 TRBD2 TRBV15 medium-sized TGTGCCACCAGCGCCGGGACTAGCGGGATACCTAGCACAGATACGCAGTATTTT CATSAGTSGIPSTDTQYF
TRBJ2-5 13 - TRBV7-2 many TGTGCCAGCAGCTTAGGAACTGGCGAGACCCAGTACTTC CASSLGTGETQYF
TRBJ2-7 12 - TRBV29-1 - TGCAGCGGAGTTTCGGGGACCTACGAGCAGTACTTC CSGVSGTYEQYF
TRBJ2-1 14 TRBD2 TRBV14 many TGTGCCAGCAGCCAGGGGAGATATCGGGGGGGGCAGTTCTTC CASSQGRYRGGQFF
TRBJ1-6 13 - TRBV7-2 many TGTGCCAGCAGCAAAGGGAGATCTCCACCCCTCCACTTT CASSKGRSPPLHF
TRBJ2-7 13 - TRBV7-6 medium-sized TGTGCCAGCAGCCGAGAAAGGGGCTACGAGCAGTACTTC CASSRERGYEQYF
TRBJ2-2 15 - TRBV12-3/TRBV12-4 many TGTGCCAGCAGTTCCCGGGACGGCAACACCGGGGAGCTGTTTTTT CASSSRDGNTGELFF
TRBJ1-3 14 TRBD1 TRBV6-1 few TGTGCCAGCAACAGGGGCTACTCTGGAAACACCATATATTTT CASNRGYSGNTIYF
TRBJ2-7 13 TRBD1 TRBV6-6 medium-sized TGTGCCAGCACCACGACAGGGTCGTGGGAGCAGTACTTC CASTTTGSWEQYF
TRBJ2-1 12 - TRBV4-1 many TGCGCCAGCAGCCAGAAGGTAGATGAGCAGTTCTTC CASSQKVDEQFF
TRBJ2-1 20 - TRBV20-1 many TGCAGTGCTAGAGATTGGTACGGTAATGGGCGGGAAAACGTATACAATGAGCAGTTCTTC CSARDWYGNGRENVYNEQFF
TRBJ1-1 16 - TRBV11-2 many TGTGCCAGCAGCTTAGAGTTCGGACAACTGAACACTGAAGCTTTCTTT CASSLEFGQLNTEAFF
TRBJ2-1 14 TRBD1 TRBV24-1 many TGTGCCACCAGTGATTTTGACAGGGGGGGCGAGCAGTTCTTC CATSDFDRGGEQFF
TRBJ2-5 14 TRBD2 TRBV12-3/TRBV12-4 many TGTGCCAGCAGTTCGGGACTAGCGGCAGAGACCCAGTACTTC CASSSGLAAETQYF
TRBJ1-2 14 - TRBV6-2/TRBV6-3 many TGTGCCAGCAGAGAGGACGGCTTTAACTATGGCTACACCTTC CASREDGFNYGYTF
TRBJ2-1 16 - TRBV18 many TGTGCCAGCCCTACCACGAACGCGGGGCTGGGCAATGAGCAGTTCTTC CASPTTNAGLGNEQFF
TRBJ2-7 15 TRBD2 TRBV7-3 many TGTGCCAGCAGCCCGGTAGCGGGAGAAGTTTACGAGCAGTACTTC CASSPVAGEVYEQYF
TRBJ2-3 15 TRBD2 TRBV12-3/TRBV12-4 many TGTGCCAGCAGCCCCGCGGGGGGCCGGGCAGATACGCAGTATTTT CASSPAGGRADTQYF
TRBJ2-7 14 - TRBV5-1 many TGCGCCAGCAGCTTGGACCCCTCCCTAGGAGAGCAGTACTTC CASSLDPSLGEQYF
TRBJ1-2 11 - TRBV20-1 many TGCAGTGCCGGACAGACCTATGGCTACACCTTC CSAGQTYGYTF
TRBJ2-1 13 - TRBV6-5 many TGTGCCAGCAGTTCCGGAGGAGGGTATGAGCAGTTCTTC CASSSGGGYEQFF
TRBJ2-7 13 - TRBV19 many TGTGCCAGTAGTCCCGGACAGTTTGACGAGCAGTACTTC CASSPGQFDEQYF
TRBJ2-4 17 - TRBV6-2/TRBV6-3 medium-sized TGTGCCAGCAGTCCCAACAGGGCCACGACCCCCAAAAACATTCAGTACTTC CASSPNRATTPKNIQYF